This T cell receptor beta chain derives from a study of control samples from healthy donors and cancer patients. Assay used: immunoSEQ multiplex PCR; TCRdb lists only in-frame clones, some missing. Here the sample spans approximately 160,000 clones, around 90% being singletons. The origin of this receptor is a woman in her thirties or forties in good health. The sample consisted of blood.

The CDR3, as DNA: TGTGCCAGCAGCCCCGGACTAGCGGTCACGAACACCGGGGAGCTGTTTTTT. It is translated as CASSPGLAVTNTGELFF. The V call is TRBV14, the J call TRBJ2-2, with 10 bases aligning to TRBD2. V dropped 4 bases and J dropped 0; count of bases not matched to a gene: 5. The CDR3 length is 17 residues. Germline values: CDR1 SGHDN, CDR2 FVKESK. The full variable domain, with the rest looked up from reference TRBV14 and TRBJ2-2, is EAGVTQFPSHSVIEKGQTVTLRCDPISGHDNLYWYRRVMGKEIKFLLHFVKESKQDESGMPNNRFLAERTGGTYSTLKVQPAELEDSGVYFCASSPGLAVTNTGELFFGEGSRLTVL.